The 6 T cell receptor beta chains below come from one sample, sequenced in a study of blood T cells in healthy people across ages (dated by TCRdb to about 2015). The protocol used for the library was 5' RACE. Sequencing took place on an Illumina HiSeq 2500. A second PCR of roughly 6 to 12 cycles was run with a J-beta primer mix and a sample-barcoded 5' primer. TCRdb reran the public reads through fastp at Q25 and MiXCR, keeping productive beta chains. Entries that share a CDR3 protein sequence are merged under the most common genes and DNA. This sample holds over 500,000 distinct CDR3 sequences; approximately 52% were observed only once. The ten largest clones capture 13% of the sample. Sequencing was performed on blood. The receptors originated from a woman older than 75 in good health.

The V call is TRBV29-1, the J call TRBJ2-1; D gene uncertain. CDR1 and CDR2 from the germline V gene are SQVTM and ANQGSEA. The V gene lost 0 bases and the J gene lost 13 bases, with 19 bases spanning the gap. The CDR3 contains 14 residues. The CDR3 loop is CSVEESAGRETQFF. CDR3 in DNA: TGCAGCGTTGAAGAATCGGCAGGACGAGAGACCCAGTTCTTC.

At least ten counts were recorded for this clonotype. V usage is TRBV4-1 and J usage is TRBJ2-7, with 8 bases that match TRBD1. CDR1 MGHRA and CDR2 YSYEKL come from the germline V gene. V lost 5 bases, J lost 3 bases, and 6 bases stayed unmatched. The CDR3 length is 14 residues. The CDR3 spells CASSEGDRSYEQYF. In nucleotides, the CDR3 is TGCGCCAGCAGCGAGGGGGACAGGAGCTACGAGCAGTACTTC.

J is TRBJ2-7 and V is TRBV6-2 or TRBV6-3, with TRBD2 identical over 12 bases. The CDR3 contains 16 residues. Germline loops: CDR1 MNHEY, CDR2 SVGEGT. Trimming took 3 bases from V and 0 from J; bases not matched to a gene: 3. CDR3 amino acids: CASSYGTSGLSYEQYF. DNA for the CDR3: TGTGCCAGCAGTTATGGGACTAGCGGGCTCTCCTACGAGCAGTACTTC.

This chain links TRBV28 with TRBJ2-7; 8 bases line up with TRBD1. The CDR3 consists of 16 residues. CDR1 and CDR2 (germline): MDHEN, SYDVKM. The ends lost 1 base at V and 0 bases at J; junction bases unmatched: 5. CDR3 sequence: CASSLLGTGHSYEQYF. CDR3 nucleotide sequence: TGTGCCAGCAGTTTATTAGGGACAGGCCACTCCTACGAGCAGTACTTC. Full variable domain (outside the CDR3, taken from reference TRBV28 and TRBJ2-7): DVKVTQSSRYLVKRTGEKVFLECVQDMDHENMFWYRQDPGLGLRLIYFSYDVKMKEKGDIPEGYSVSREKKERFSLILESASTNQTSMYLCASSLLGTGHSYEQYFGPGTRLTVT.

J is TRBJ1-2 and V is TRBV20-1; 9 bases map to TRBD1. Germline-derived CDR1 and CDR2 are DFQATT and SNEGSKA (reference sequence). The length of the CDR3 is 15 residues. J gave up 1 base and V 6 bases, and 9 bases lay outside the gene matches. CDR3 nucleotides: TGCAGTGCCACGGACAGGGGACAACTTAACTATGGCTACACCTTC. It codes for CSATDRGQLNYGYTF.

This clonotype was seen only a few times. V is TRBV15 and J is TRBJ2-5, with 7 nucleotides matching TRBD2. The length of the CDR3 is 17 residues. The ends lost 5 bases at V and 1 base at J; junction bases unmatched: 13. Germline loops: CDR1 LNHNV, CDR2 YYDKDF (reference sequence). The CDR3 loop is CATSFQSLAGFQETQYF. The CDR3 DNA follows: TGTGCCACCAGCTTCCAGTCCTTAGCGGGTTTCCAAGAGACCCAGTACTTC.